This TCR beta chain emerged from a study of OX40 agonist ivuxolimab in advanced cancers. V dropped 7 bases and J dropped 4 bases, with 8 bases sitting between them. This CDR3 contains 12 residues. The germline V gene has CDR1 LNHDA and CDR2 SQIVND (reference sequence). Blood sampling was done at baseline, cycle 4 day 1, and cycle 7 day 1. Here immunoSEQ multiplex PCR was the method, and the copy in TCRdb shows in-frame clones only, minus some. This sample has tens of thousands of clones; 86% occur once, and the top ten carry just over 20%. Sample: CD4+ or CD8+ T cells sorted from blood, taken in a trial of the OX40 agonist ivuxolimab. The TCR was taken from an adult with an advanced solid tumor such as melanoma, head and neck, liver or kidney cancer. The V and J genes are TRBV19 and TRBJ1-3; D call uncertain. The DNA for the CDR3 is TGTGCCAGTACCCGAGGAGGAAACACCATATATTTT. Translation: CASTRGGNTIYF.